The next 25 T cell receptor beta chains were all read from a single sample in a study of cytomegalovirus exposure and HLA in healthy donors. PCR employed 60 Vbeta and 13 Jbeta primers. The repertoire was sequenced with immunoSEQ multiplex PCR; TCRdb's copy has only in-frame clones and lacks some. The sample has 150,000 to 200,000 clones; 82% are singletons. Sequencing was performed on PBMCs. The receptors were gathered from a woman aged 50 to 60 in good health and CMV-seropositive.

Points on this clone: At the DNA level, this CDR3 is encoded by other sequences in the same sample as well. The J gene is TRBJ2-2, the V gene TRBV29-1, with 9 bases identical to TRBD1. The V segment lost 4 bases and the J segment 4 bases; nucleotides outside the gene matches: 4. The V gene's germline CDR1 is SQVTM and CDR2 ANQGSEA. The CDR3 loop spans 14 amino acids. The CDR3 DNA is TGCAGCGTTGTGGGACAGGGTGCCACCGGGGAGCTGTTTTTT. Amino acids: CSVVGQGATGELFF.

The J gene is TRBJ2-7, the V gene TRBV6-5; D ambiguous. V was shortened by 3 bases and J by 5 bases, with 14 bases between the two germline ends. Germline values: CDR1 MNHEY, CDR2 SVGAGI. The CDR3 spans 14 residues. CDR3 region: CASSYSTLRDEQYF. Written as DNA, the CDR3 is TGTGCCAGCAGTTATAGCACCCTACGCGACGAGCAGTACTTC.

V and J are TRBV18 and TRBJ1-4; D is ambiguous. The germline V gene has CDR1 KGHSH and CDR2 LQKENI. The CDR3 length is 15 residues. The ends were cut back, 3 bases at V and 0 bases at J, with 8 bases in the middle. Here the CDR3 reads CASSPGLSTNEKLFF. CDR3 nucleotides: TGTGCCAGCTCACCTGGACTGTCAACTAATGAAAAACTGTTTTTT.

The chain recombines TRBV10-3 with TRBJ2-5; 9 nucleotides agree with TRBD1. Trimming at V came to 6 bases and at J to 4 bases, leaving 3 bases not matched to a gene. Germline assignment: CDR1 ENHRY and CDR2 SYGVKD. The CDR3 contains 13 residues. CDR3 coding DNA: TGTGCCATCAGCGACAGGGGGTTAGAGACCCAGTACTTC. Its translation is CAISDRGLETQYF.

V is TRBV27 and J is TRBJ2-2; 7 bases line up with TRBD2. The CDR3 length is 13 residues. The germline gives CDR1 MNHEY, CDR2 SMNVEV (reference sequence). J gave up 7 bases and V 8 bases, and 7 bases lay outside the gene matches. DNA of the CDR3: TGTGCCAGCTTACGGCGGGAGAACGGGGAGCTGTTTTTT. Protein product: CASLRRENGELFF.

J is TRBJ2-1 and V is TRBV5-1; 8 nucleotides line up with TRBD2. The CDR3 consists of 15 residues. Germline CDR1 and CDR2: SGHRS and YFSETQ. Trimming at V came to 4 bases and at J to 1 base, leaving 4 bases not matched to a gene. The CDR3 coding sequence is TGCGCCAGCAGCACCAGCGGGAGTTCCTACAATGAGCAGTTCTTC. Protein: CASSTSGSSYNEQFF.

The chain uses TRBV28 and TRBJ2-3, with 7 bases that match TRBD1. Trimming at V came to 5 bases and at J to 6 bases, leaving 5 bases not matched to a gene. This CDR3 has 13 amino acids. Germline V gives CDR1 MDHEN, CDR2 SYDVKM. The CDR3, as DNA: TGTGCCAGCAGTCGGGACAGTTACGATACGCAGTATTTT. This sequence encodes CASSRDSYDTQYF.

This sequence joins TRBV29-1 and TRBJ2-7, with TRBD1 matching over 7 bases. Per germline, CDR1 SQVTM and CDR2 ANQGSEA. The J segment lost 10 bases and the V segment lost 7 bases, leaving 16 bases of the junction unmatched. The CDR3 has 13 residues. CDR3 protein: CSASSDRDWGQYF. DNA for the CDR3: TGCAGCGCAAGCTCAGACAGGGATTGGGGACAGTACTTC.

The chain has TRBV5-1 and TRBJ1-2; the D gene is possibly TRBD1 (6 bases). CDR1 is SGHRS, CDR2 YFSETQ, per germline. CDR3 length: 14 residues. Between the trimmed V and J ends, which lost 3 bases and 4 bases, there was a span of 13 bases. CDR3 sequence: CASSSQGSSYGYTF. CDR3 nucleotide sequence: TGCGCCAGCAGCTCACAGGGATCTTCCTATGGCTACACCTTC.

The chain joins TRBV7-8 to TRBJ2-1, with 11 nucleotides matching TRBD2. The CDR3 sequence is 15 residues long. Trimming cost V 6 bases and J 6 bases; bases outside gene matches: 7. The germline V gene encodes CDR1 SGHVS and CDR2 FQNEAQ. In DNA, the CDR3 is TGTGCCAGCAGAAAACTAGCGGGAGTTAGCAATGAGCAGTTCTTC. Protein product: CASRKLAGVSNEQFF.

The J gene is TRBJ2-2, the V gene TRBV7-3; 9 bases line up with TRBD1. The CDR3 is made up of 16 amino acids. The germline V gene has CDR1 SGHTA and CDR2 FQGTGA. The junction had 7 bases not matched to a gene; V was cut back by 4 bases and J by 4 bases. CDR3 nucleotide sequence: TGTGCCAGCAGCTCCTACAGGGGGCCCTCCACCGGGGAGCTGTTTTTT. Amino acid sequence: CASSSYRGPSTGELFF.

This chain links TRBV27 with TRBJ2-7; 8 bases fit TRBD2. This CDR3 region has 16 residues. Germline CDR1 reads MNHEY; CDR2 reads SMNVEV (reference sequence). Germline trimming cut 5 bases from V and 2 bases from J; bases unmatched to any gene: 11. The CDR3 DNA reads TGTGCCAGCAGTACCACCGTCGGGACTAGACCCTACGAGCAGTACTTC. This codes for CASSTTVGTRPYEQYF.

The chain links TRBV20-1 to TRBJ1-2; D unresolved. There are 11 residues in the CDR3. The V gene's germline CDR1 is DFQATT and CDR2 SNEGSKA (reference sequence). Trimming shortened V by 3 bases and J by 8 bases, and 10 bases separated the two germline ends. The CDR3 DNA sequence: TGCAGTGCTAGCGGTGATTTAGGCTACACCTTC. This gives the protein CSASGDLGYTF.

This clone is a singleton in its sample. The gene calls are TRBV6-4 and TRBJ2-7; the D gene is possibly TRBD1 (5 bases). V was shortened by 7 bases and J by 0 bases, with 13 bases between the two germline ends. In germline, CDR1 is MRHNA, CDR2 SNTAGT. This CDR3 contains 14 residues. As DNA, the CDR3 is TGTGCCAGCACCCTAGGGGCTCTCTCCTACGAGCAGTACTTC. This gives the protein CASTLGALSYEQYF.

The chain uses TRBV5-1 and TRBJ2-7; TRBD1 aligns across 8 bases. This CDR3 contains 17 residues. Germline V gene sequence: CDR1 SGHRS, CDR2 YFSETQ. Trimming at V came to 2 bases and at J to 2 bases, leaving 12 bases not matched to a gene. CDR3 nucleotides: TGCGCCAGCAGCTTCGATCCTCCGGGACAGGTGACCTACGAGCAGTACTTC. Protein product: CASSFDPPGQVTYEQYF.

J is TRBJ2-5 and V is TRBV5-1; 9 bases are a match to TRBD1. The CDR3 runs to 16 residues. CDR1 is SGHRS, CDR2 YFSETQ, per germline. Losses at the gene ends were 0 bases for V and 2 bases for J; bases not matched to a gene: 5. The DNA of the CDR3 is TGCGCCAGCAGCTTGGCCGGAGACAGGGGGCAAGAGACCCAGTACTTC. As protein: CASSLAGDRGQETQYF.

J is TRBJ2-7 and V is TRBV7-8, with D tentatively TRBD1 (6 bases). V lost 9 bases and J lost 6, with 18 bases in between. The germline gives CDR1 SGHVS, CDR2 FQNEAQ. The CDR3 loop spans 13 amino acids. The CDR3 DNA follows: TGTGCCAGTCAAACAGGGAAACCGTCCGAGCAGTACTTC. Its protein is CASQTGKPSEQYF.

This chain connects TRBV5-4 to TRBJ2-3; a possible D gene is TRBD2 (5 bases). The V gene's germline CDR1 is SGHNT and CDR2 YYREEE (reference sequence). The ends were cut back, 0 bases at V and 0 bases at J, with 8 bases in the middle. This CDR3 has 15 residues. Written as DNA, the CDR3 is TGTGCCAGCAGCTTGGGTGGCGGGAGCACAGATACGCAGTATTTT. Translating it yields CASSLGGGSTDTQYF.

The chain recombines TRBV6-9 with TRBJ2-1; TRBD2 might be the D (6 bases). Between the trimmed V and J ends, which lost 8 bases and 0 bases, there was a span of 14 bases. CDR1 is MNHGY and CDR2 is SVAAGI in the germline V gene. The CDR3 spans 15 residues. DNA of the CDR3: TGTGCCAGCTTTCTCTGGAGGGTCTCCTACAATGAGCAGTTCTTC. Translated, it gives CASFLWRVSYNEQFF.

A remark on this clone: A junction end diverges from the germline sequence, so it may reflect a read error. The chain recombines TRBV6-6 with TRBJ2-6; a possible D gene is TRBD1 (5 bases). Germline assignment: CDR1 MNHNY and CDR2 SVGAGI (reference sequence). The CDR3 contains 12 residues. The CDR3 DNA follows: TGTGCCAGCAGTCTTGGGGCCAACGGCCTGACTTTC. This translates into CASSLGANGLTF.

The chain is built from TRBV10-1 and TRBJ2-3, with TRBD1 matching over 9 bases. The CDR3 is 13 residues long. Germline assignment: CDR1 WNHNN and CDR2 SYGVQD (reference sequence). The ends lost 7 bases at V and 7 bases at J; junction bases unmatched: 6. This chain's CDR3 is CASNPGTGNTQYF. The CDR3 nucleotides read TGCGCCAGCAACCCCGGGACAGGGAATACGCAGTATTTT.

V gene TRBV28 combines with J gene TRBJ1-1; 9 nucleotides align to TRBD1. CDR1 is MDHEN, CDR2 SYDVKM, per germline. The CDR3 extends over 14 amino acids. V was clipped by 7 bases and J by 9 bases; unmatched bases: 12. The CDR3 is CASNRSDRGRKAFF. CDR3 nucleotide sequence: TGTGCCAGCAATCGTTCAGACAGGGGGAGGAAAGCTTTCTTT.

The CDR3 spells CSVDNRRLTEAFF. CDR3 sequence (DNA): TGCAGCGTTGATAACAGGCGCCTGACTGAAGCTTTCTTT. The chain employs TRBV29-1 and TRBJ1-1; D is perhaps TRBD1 (5 bases). V was shortened by 3 bases and J by 5 bases, with 13 bases between the two germline ends. The CDR3 contains 13 residues. Germline lookup yields CDR1 SQVTM and CDR2 ANQGSEA.

The chain carries TRBV5-1 and TRBJ2-7; 14 bases line up with TRBD2. J lost 6 bases, V lost 4 bases, and 3 bases had no gene match. Germline V gives CDR1 SGHRS, CDR2 YFSETQ. CDR3 length: 14 amino acids. The CDR3 protein is CASSPGLAGGEQYF. The CDR3 region has the DNA TGCGCCAGCAGCCCAGGACTAGCGGGGGGCGAGCAGTACTTC.

The rearrangement links TRBV28 to TRBJ1-6, with 9 positions matching TRBD1. In germline, CDR1 is MDHEN, CDR2 SYDVKM. The CDR3 is made up of 17 amino acids. The junction had 8 bases not matched to a gene; V was cut back by 1 base and J by 7 bases. The CDR3 loop is CASSLSYRGRKNSPLHF. In DNA, the CDR3 is TGTGCCAGCAGTTTATCTTACAGGGGGCGAAAGAATTCACCCCTCCACTTT.